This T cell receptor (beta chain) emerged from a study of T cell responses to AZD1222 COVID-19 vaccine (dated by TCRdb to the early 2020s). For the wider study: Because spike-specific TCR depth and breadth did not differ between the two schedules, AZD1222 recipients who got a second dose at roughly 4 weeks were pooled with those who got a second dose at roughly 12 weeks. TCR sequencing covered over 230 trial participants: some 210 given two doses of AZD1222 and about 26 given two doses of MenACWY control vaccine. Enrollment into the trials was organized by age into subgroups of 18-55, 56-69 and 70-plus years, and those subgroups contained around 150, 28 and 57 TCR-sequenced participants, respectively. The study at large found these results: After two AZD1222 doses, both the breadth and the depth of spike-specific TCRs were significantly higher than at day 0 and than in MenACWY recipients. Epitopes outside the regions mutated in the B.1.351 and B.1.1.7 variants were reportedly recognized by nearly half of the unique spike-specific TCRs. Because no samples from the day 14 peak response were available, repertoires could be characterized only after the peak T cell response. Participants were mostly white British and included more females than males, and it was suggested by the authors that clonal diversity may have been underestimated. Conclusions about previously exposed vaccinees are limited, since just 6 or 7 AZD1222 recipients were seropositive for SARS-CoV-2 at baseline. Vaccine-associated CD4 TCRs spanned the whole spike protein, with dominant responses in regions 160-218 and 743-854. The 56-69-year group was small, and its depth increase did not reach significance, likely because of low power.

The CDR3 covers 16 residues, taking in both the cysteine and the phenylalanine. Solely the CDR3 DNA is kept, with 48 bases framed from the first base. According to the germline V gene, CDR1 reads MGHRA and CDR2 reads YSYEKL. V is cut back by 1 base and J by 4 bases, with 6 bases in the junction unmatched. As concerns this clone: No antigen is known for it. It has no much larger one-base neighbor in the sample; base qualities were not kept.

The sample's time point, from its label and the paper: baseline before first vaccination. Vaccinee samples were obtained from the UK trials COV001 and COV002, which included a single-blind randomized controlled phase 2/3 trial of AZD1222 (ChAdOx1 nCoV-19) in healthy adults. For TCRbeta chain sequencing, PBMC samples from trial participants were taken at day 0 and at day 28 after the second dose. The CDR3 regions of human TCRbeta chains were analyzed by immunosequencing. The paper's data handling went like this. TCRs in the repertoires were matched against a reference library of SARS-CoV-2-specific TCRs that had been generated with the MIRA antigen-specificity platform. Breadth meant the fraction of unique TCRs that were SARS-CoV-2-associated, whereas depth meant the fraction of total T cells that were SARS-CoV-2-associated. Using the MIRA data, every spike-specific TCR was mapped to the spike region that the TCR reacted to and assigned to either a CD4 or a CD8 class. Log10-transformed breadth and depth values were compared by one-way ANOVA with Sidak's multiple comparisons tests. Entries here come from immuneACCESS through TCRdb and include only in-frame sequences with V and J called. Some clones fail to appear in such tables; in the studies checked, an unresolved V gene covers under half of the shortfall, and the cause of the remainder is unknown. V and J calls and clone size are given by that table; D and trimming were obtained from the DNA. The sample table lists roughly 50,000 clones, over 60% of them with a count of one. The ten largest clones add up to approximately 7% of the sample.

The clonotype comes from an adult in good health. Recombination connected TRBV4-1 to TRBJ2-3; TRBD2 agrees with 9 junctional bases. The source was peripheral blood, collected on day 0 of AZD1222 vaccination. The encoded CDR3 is CASSQGVSGSSDTQYF. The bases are TGCGCCAGCAGCCAAGGTGTTAGCGGGAGTTCAGATACGCAGTATTTT.